Below, 20 T cell receptor beta chains from the same sample are listed, as sequenced in a study of blood T cell repertoires in COVID-19. Repertoires were generated with immunoSEQ multiplex PCR, while TCRdb's copy carries only in-frame clones and drops some. The profile covers 140,000 to 150,000 clones, with 84% appearing a single time and roughly 10% taken by the ten largest. The sample was peripheral blood. The receptors stem from a man aged 55 to 69 with active or convalescent COVID-19.

The J gene is TRBJ1-1, the V gene TRBV9; D remains unclear. With 5 bases removed from V and 2 bases from J, the gap between germline ends came to 13 bases. CDR3 length: 14 residues. Germline V gene lookup returns CDR1 SGDLS and CDR2 YYNGEE. Here the CDR3 DNA reads TGTGCCAGCAGTCCAACGAGGGCAAACACTGAAGCTTTCTTT. It is translated as CASSPTRANTEAFF. Variable domain in full (rest from reference TRBV9 and TRBJ1-1): DSGVTQTPKHLITATGQRVTLRCSPRSGDLSVYWYQQSLDQGLQFLIQYYNGEERAKGNILERFSAQQFPDLHSELNLSSLELGDSALYFCASSPTRANTEAFFGQGTRLTVV.

In its sample, this clone was seen a few times. The rearrangement joins TRBV3-1 (or the pseudogene TRBV3-2) to TRBJ1-2; no reliable D call. The germline CDR1 and CDR2 sequences are LGHDT and YNNKEL (reference sequence). The CDR3 spans 14 residues. Trimming took 2 bases from V and 0 from J, leaving 7 bases between them. The CDR3: CASSQTPANYGYTF. In nucleotides, the CDR3 is TGTGCCAGCAGCCAAACTCCTGCTAACTATGGCTACACCTTC.

The chain joins TRBV3-1 (or the pseudogene TRBV3-2) to TRBJ1-1, with 8 bases matching TRBD1. This CDR3 region has 15 residues. Germline assignment: CDR1 LGHDT and CDR2 YNNKEL (reference sequence). V dropped 1 base and J dropped 4; count of bases not matched to a gene: 5. In DNA form, the CDR3 reads TGTGCCAGCAGCCAAGGGCAGGGGGCGGGCACTGAAGCTTTCTTT. As protein: CASSQGQGAGTEAFF.

The chain couples TRBV7-9 to TRBJ1-5; 7 bases map to TRBD1. The V segment lost 2 bases and the J segment 6 bases; nucleotides outside the gene matches: 16. The germline V gene encodes CDR1 SEHNR and CDR2 FQNEAQ (reference sequence). The CDR3 sequence is 18 residues long. The CDR3 region has the DNA TGTGCCAGCAGCTTATCCCCGGTTCGCAGGGGGTTGTTTCAGCCCCAGCATTTT. It is translated as CASSLSPVRRGLFQPQHF.

The chain combines TRBV6-5 with TRBJ1-4; D gene ambiguous. V lost 2 bases and J 8 bases, leaving 15 bases between the germline ends. The germline CDR1 and CDR2 sequences are MNHEY and SVGAGI. There are 15 residues in the CDR3. This CDR3 is CASSYVAASGEKLFF. CDR3 in DNA: TGTGCCAGCAGTTACGTCGCGGCGTCTGGAGAAAAACTGTTTTTT.

V usage is TRBV13 and J usage is TRBJ2-4, with no clear D. This CDR3 spans 16 amino acids. V gave up 4 bases and J gave up 0 bases, with 13 bases separating them. The germline CDR1 and CDR2 sequences are PRHDT and FYEKMQ (reference sequence). The CDR3, as DNA: TGTGCCAGCAGCTCGGATAGTGGGCTAGCCAAAAACATTCAGTACTTC. Protein: CASSSDSGLAKNIQYF.

The V gene is TRBV4-1, the J gene TRBJ2-3; TRBD2 aligns across 8 bases. This CDR3 has 15 amino acids. The V segment lost 4 bases and the J segment 4 bases; nucleotides outside the gene matches: 7. Per the germline V gene, CDR1 is MGHRA and CDR2 is YSYEKL. CDR3 DNA sequence: TGCGCCAGCAGCCTGGGACTAGGTGGCGCAGATACGCAGTATTTT. Amino acid sequence: CASSLGLGGADTQYF.

The J gene is TRBJ2-1, the V gene TRBV4-3; TRBD2 is a possible D gene (6 bases). The V gene's germline CDR1 is LGHNA and CDR2 YSLEER. The CDR3 length is 14 residues. Trimming took off 4 bases at V and 9 bases at J, with 16 bases between the two ends. The CDR3 loop is CASSRSGGPFEQFF. Here the CDR3 DNA reads TGCGCCAGCAGCCGTAGCGGAGGGCCGTTTGAGCAGTTCTTC.

Only one count was recorded for this clone. The chain links TRBV13 to TRBJ2-7, with 9 positions matching TRBD2. V shed 1 base, J shed 2 bases, and the junction held 6 bases outside the gene matches. Germline lookup yields CDR1 PRHDT and CDR2 FYEKMQ (reference sequence). This CDR3 has 16 amino acids. The CDR3 DNA sequence: TGTGCCAGCAGCTTAGCCTATAGCGGGAGCCCCTACGAGCAGTACGTC. Translating gives CASSLAYSGSPYEQYV.

The rearrangement joins TRBV9 to TRBJ2-7; 9 positions agree with TRBD1. This CDR3 is 15 amino acids long. J was trimmed by 5 bases and V by 0 bases; bases with no gene match: 6. Germline V gives CDR1 SGDLS, CDR2 YYNGEE. CDR3 amino acids: CASSVAGDRVHEQYF. The DNA of the CDR3 is TGTGCCAGCAGCGTAGCTGGGGACAGGGTGCACGAGCAGTACTTC.

The rearrangement joins TRBV24-1 to TRBJ2-2, with a possible D match to TRBD1 (6 bases). This CDR3 is built from 16 residues. Germline V gene lookup returns CDR1 KGHDR and CDR2 SFDVKD. Trimming pared 6 bases from V and 2 bases from J, leaving 15 bases between. This chain's CDR3 is CATSQGPPLNTGELFF. DNA of the CDR3: TGTGCCACCAGTCAGGGGCCACCTTTAAACACCGGGGAGCTGTTTTTT.

This rearrangement joins TRBV25-1 to TRBJ1-2, with 7 bases that match TRBD1. CDR3 length: 11 residues. In germline, CDR1 is MGHDK, CDR2 SYGVNS. After removal of 5 bases from V and 11 bases from J, the junction contained 5 bases not matched to a gene. The CDR3 reads CASSSDRDYTF. The CDR3 bases are TGTGCCAGCAGTTCAGACAGGGATTACACCTTC.

V gene TRBV7-2 combines with J gene TRBJ1-2; perhaps TRBD1 as D (6 bases). V was pared by 1 base and J by 6 bases, with 9 bases between. CDR3 length: 13 residues. The germline CDR1 and CDR2 sequences are SGHTA and FQGNSA. The CDR3 loop is CASSLGRTDGYTF. CDR3 bases: TGTGCCAGCAGCTTAGGTAGGACAGATGGCTACACCTTC.

This clone was observed a single time. This chain uses TRBV7-2 with TRBJ2-3; no reliable D call. This CDR3 is built from 13 residues. V lost 3 bases to trimming and J lost 6 bases, with 10 bases between them. The germline CDR1 and CDR2 sequences are SGHTA and FQGNSA. CDR3 residues: CASSFLSSDTQYF. In DNA form, the CDR3 reads TGTGCCAGCAGCTTTCTTAGCTCCGATACGCAGTATTTT.

This clone appeared a single time. The chain has TRBV7-2 and TRBJ1-3; TRBD1 matches 8 bases. J lost 0 bases, V lost 5 bases, and 6 bases had no gene match. The CDR3 runs 16 residues. Germline-derived CDR1 and CDR2 are SGHTA and FQGNSA. CDR3 sequence reads: CASSRNTGGSGNTIYF. CDR3 sequence (DNA): TGTGCCAGCAGCCGGAATACAGGGGGCTCTGGAAACACCATATATTTT.

The gene calls are TRBV7-2 and TRBJ1-5; D is unresolved. Trimming stripped 1 base from V and 4 bases from J, with 14 bases between. This CDR3 has 16 amino acids. CDR1 is SGHTA and CDR2 is FQGNSA in the germline V gene. CDR3 bases: TGTGCCAGCAGCTTAGGGAGTCCCGGGATAAATCAGCCCCAGCATTTT. Its protein is CASSLGSPGINQPQHF.

This chain links TRBV19 with TRBJ1-1; 9 nucleotides align to TRBD1. CDR3 size: 14 residues. The ends lost 6 bases at V and 5 bases at J; junction bases unmatched: 7. Germline CDR1 is LNHDA and CDR2 is SQIVND (reference sequence). CDR3 region: CASRRGQGHTEAFF. Here the CDR3 DNA reads TGTGCCAGTAGGAGAGGACAGGGGCATACTGAAGCTTTCTTT.

The genes are TRBV10-3 and TRBJ1-5; tentative D call: TRBD1 (6 bases). Germline V gene lookup returns CDR1 ENHRY and CDR2 SYGVKD. V gave up 10 bases and J gave up 5 bases, with 15 bases separating them. The CDR3 covers 13 residues. The CDR3 loop reads CATTREGDQPQHF. In DNA form, the CDR3 reads TGTGCCACCACGAGGGAGGGGGATCAGCCCCAGCATTTT.

The genes are TRBV6-5 and TRBJ2-3; D remains unclear. The CDR3 loop spans 13 amino acids. V dropped 2 bases and J dropped 5 bases, with 8 bases sitting between them. CDR1 MNHEY and CDR2 SVGAGI come from the germline V gene. The CDR3 DNA sequence: TGTGCCAGCAGTTACGCCGGAGAAGATACGCAGTATTTT. It yields the protein CASSYAGEDTQYF.

The chain recombines TRBV7-2 with TRBJ2-2, with 15 bases aligning to TRBD2. V shed 5 bases and J 8 bases; nucleotides not matched to a gene: 9. The CDR3 loop spans 17 amino acids. Germline V gene lookup returns CDR1 SGHTA and CDR2 FQGNSA. This CDR3 is CASSPNPGLAGGGELFF. DNA of the CDR3: TGTGCCAGCAGCCCTAACCCGGGACTAGCGGGAGGAGGGGAGCTGTTTTTT.